Included here is one TCR beta chain sequence, with context. Which antigen it targets is not known. Qualities for individual bases were not recorded, and no much larger clone is one base off. This sample was included in a study of T cells in Graves' hyperthyroidism and ophthalmopathy (dated by TCRdb to between 2018 and 2021). Regarding the research as a whole: Peripheral blood was sampled at the time of initial diagnosis, prior to any treatment. To identify TCR V-J signatures that set the groups apart, the researchers used a discovery cohort of more than 95 patients, made up of around 42 with Graves' ophthalmopathy and some 58 with stable Graves' hyperthyroidism. Whether ophthalmopathy could be predicted prospectively was tested in an independent validation cohort made up of about 18 hyperthyroidism patients plus 17 patients who later progressed to ophthalmopathy. The roughly 94 discovery patients were randomly split 7:3 into training and test sets. In over five Graves' hyperthyroidism patients, the study also compared T-cell repertoires from thyroid tissue with T-cell repertoires from blood. Following sampling, methimazole starting at 30 mg daily was given to hyperthyroidism patients, and high-dose intravenous methylprednisolone was given to ophthalmopathy patients. The paper describes TCR Vbeta CDR3 sequencing of about 140 peripheral blood samples, made up of about 40 ophthalmopathy patients, roughly 80 hyperthyroidism patients and about 17 progressor patients. Study-wide findings and limitations: In validation, the model predicted progression to ophthalmopathy a median of approximately 6.3 months before onset, with over 55% sensitivity and roughly 79% specificity. Ophthalmopathy was separated from stable hyperthyroidism by a 13 V-J signature model, with 85% to 90% sensitivity and around 81% specificity obtained in cross-validation and 80%/75% obtained in testing. No statistical method was used to set the sample size in advance, and investigators knew the group allocation. Blood samples also contained most of the expanded thyroid clonotypes (frequency above 0.001), which suggests that blood repertoires may reflect thyroid immune responses.

Ophthalmopathy patients had moderately to severely active disease, Clinical Activity Score of at least 3, NOSPECS grade of at least 4, and duration under 3 months. Exclusion was applied to patients with uncontrolled infections, other autoimmune diseases, pregnancy or lactation. Diagnoses were established on the basis of clinical symptoms, serum thyroxine and TRAb, thyroid ultrasound, and orbital computed tomography. PBMCs were separated from over 9 ml of fresh peripheral blood using Ficoll-Paque density gradient centrifugation. Total RNA was extracted using Trizol reagent, and RNA quality was assessed on an Agilent 2100 Bioanalyzer. TCR beta CDR3 regions were amplified from RNA transcripts. For the first round of RT-PCR on the TCR CDR3, the HTBI primer set was used together with the Qiagen OneStep RT-PCR kit. Libraries were constructed in a second round of multiplex PCR, after which size selection and purification were performed. Paired-end sequencing of the libraries was performed with 100 bp reads on an Illumina HiSeq2000. Per the original workflow: Raw data were processed with SOAPnuke, discarding reads with adapters, uncalled bases, mean Phred below 15, or no exact constant-primer or identifier match. High-quality paired reads were merged with COPE v1.2.5, and unique nucleotide sequences were defined as clonotypes. MiTCR v1.1 was used to align clonotypes to the IMGT TRBV, TRBD and TRBJ reference segments. The analysis was restricted to V-J combinations with a frequency above 0.0001, which together covered 99% to 99.2% of the repertoires. A TCS score was defined as the ratio between F50 (clonal expansion) and ExV (chaos), using BLOSUM62-based TCRdist between CDR3 peptides within each V-J. Welch's t-statistics and random forest reduced several hundred V-J features to roughly 13, which were used in a naive Bayes classifier (R e1071). TCRdb reran the public reads through fastp at Q25 and MiXCR, keeping productive beta chains. Rows matching on CDR3 protein sequence are summarized as one entry with the most common DNA and genes. It is TCRdb's table, rather than the study itself, that gives the V and J calls and clone size. This sample comprises 500,000 to 750,000 distinct CDR3 sequences, 14% of them detected only once. Jointly, the top ten make up approximately 6.4% of the sample.

CDR1 and CDR2 were assigned from the germline V gene (reference sequence) as LGHDT and YNNKEL. The CDR3 measures 18 amino acids from cysteine to phenylalanine. The read is trimmed to its CDR3 DNA, 54 bases read in frame from base 1. Trimming takes 3 bases off V and 0 bases off J; junction bases not matched to a gene: 7. The receptor chain draws on TRBV3-1 and TRBJ2-2, with 10 bases aligning to TRBD2. Sample: blood. This sequence originates from a woman between 18 and 30 years old with Graves' ophthalmopathy. In nucleotides, the sequence is TGTGCCAGCAGCCACCCCGGGACTAGCGATCCGAACACCGGGGAGCTGTTTTTT. This gives the protein CASSHPGTSDPNTGELFF.